Presented here are 22 T cell receptor beta chains from one specimen sequenced in a study of T cells after yellow fever vaccination. TCRdb re-called the 5' RACE reads through MiXCR, storing one row per CDR3 protein. The top ten clones hold around 17% of a sample with hundreds of thousands of distinct CDR3 sequences, about 7.8% of them seen once. The source material was PBMCs, sampled about 41 days after the first yellow fever vaccination. These receptors came from a man aged 18 to 30 who received the YFV17D yellow fever vaccine.

The gene calls are TRBV7-3 and TRBJ2-3; TRBD2 matches at 8 bases. This CDR3 is built from 15 residues. V was clipped by 5 bases and J by 2 bases; unmatched bases: 6. The V gene's germline CDR1 is SGHTA and CDR2 FQGTGA. The chain's CDR3 is CASSPGGEFTDTQYF. The CDR3 DNA is TGTGCCAGCAGCCCCGGGGGGGAGTTCACAGATACGCAGTATTTT.

This clonotype was observed at least ten times. J is TRBJ2-7 and V is TRBV6-5, with 8 bases identical to TRBD1. This CDR3 region has 13 residues. Germline V gene sequence: CDR1 MNHEY, CDR2 SVGAGI. The ends lost 8 bases at V and 1 base at J; junction bases unmatched: 4. The DNA of the CDR3 is TGTGCCAGCCGGGACAGGAGTTCCTACGAGCAGTACTTC. Its translation: CASRDRSSYEQYF.

This clonotype showed up just a few times. The chain's CDR3 is CASSPYRGPGLETQYF. CDR3 coding DNA: TGTGCCAGCTCACCTTATCGGGGGCCCGGGCTGGAGACCCAGTACTTC. This chain connects TRBV18 to TRBJ2-5, with D possibly being TRBD1 or TRBD2 (6 bases each). The CDR3 runs to 16 residues. Trimming cost V 3 bases and J 5 bases, with 19 bases left between them. Germline CDR1 reads KGHSH; CDR2 reads LQKENI.

The chain links TRBV10-1 to TRBJ2-1; D perhaps matches TRBD2 (7 bases). Deletions cut 5 bases from V and 4 bases from J, with 15 bases between. The CDR3 has 15 amino acids. Germline lookup yields CDR1 WNHNN and CDR2 SYGVQD (reference sequence). This CDR3 reads CASSKAGAVYNEQFF. CDR3 in DNA: TGCGCCAGCAGTAAGGCGGGGGCGGTATACAATGAGCAGTTCTTC.

The chain carries TRBV2 and TRBJ2-3; D not resolved. The CDR3 runs 11 residues. The V gene's germline CDR1 is SNHLY and CDR2 FYNNEI. V dropped 6 bases and J dropped 6 bases, with 7 bases sitting between them. Here the CDR3 reads CASRVLDTQYF. Here the CDR3 DNA reads TGTGCCAGCAGGGTATTGGATACGCAGTATTTT.

V is TRBV5-6 and J is TRBJ2-7; D is possibly TRBD2 (5 bases). The germline V and J ends were trimmed by 0 bases and 2 bases, with 12 bases remaining between them. Germline CDR1 is SGHDT and CDR2 is YYEEEE. CDR3 length: 15 amino acids. The CDR3 nucleotides read TGTGCCAGCAGCTTGGTCCGGGAAGTAACCTACGAGCAGTACGTC. This codes for CASSLVREVTYEQYV.

The chain recombines TRBV15 with TRBJ1-5; D may be TRBD1 (6 bases). The germline V gene encodes CDR1 LNHNV and CDR2 YYDKDF (reference sequence). This CDR3 is built from 14 residues. Trimming shortened V by 0 bases and J by 7 bases, and 10 bases separated the two germline ends. In DNA form, the CDR3 reads TGTGCCACCAGCAGAGACAGGGGAGGCCAGCCCCAGCATTTT. Its translation is CATSRDRGGQPQHF.

The chain is built from TRBV7-8 and TRBJ1-1, with D maybe TRBD1 (6 bases). Germline assignment: CDR1 SGHVS and CDR2 FQNEAQ. Deletions cut 4 bases from V and 4 bases from J, with 19 bases between. CDR3 length equals 16 residues. The CDR3 DNA is TGTGCCAGCAGCTCCCCCTCAGGGGCGCTTAGCACTGAAGCTTTCTTT. It encodes CASSSPSGALSTEAFF.

This clonotype was observed a handful of times. V usage is TRBV7-2 and J usage is TRBJ2-3, with TRBD2 identical over 9 bases. This CDR3 has 17 amino acids. V was clipped by 5 bases and J by 6 bases; unmatched bases: 15. Germline CDR1 and CDR2: SGHTA and FQGNSA. The CDR3 DNA reads as TGTGCCAGCAGCAAGGGCGGGGGGGCCGTCCTCTCGGATACGCAGTATTTT. This codes for CASSKGGGAVLSDTQYF.

The chain employs TRBV12-3 or TRBV12-4 and TRBJ2-2; 8 bases agree with TRBD2. This CDR3 is 16 amino acids long. V shed 5 bases and J 6 bases; nucleotides not matched to a gene: 11. The CDR3 nucleotides read TGTGCCAGCAGTCCCCAGAGCGGGGGCGTTTCCGGGGAGCTGTTTTTT. It specifies CASSPQSGGVSGELFF.

In this sample, this clonotype turned up once. V usage is TRBV18 and J usage is TRBJ1-1; D is possibly TRBD1 (6 bases). Germline V CDR1 and CDR2: KGHSH, LQKENI. The CDR3 consists of 14 residues. The ends were cut back, 3 bases at V and 1 base at J, with 9 bases in the middle. The CDR3 nucleotides are TGTGCCAGCTCACCTACGACAGGGAACACTGAAGCTTTCTTT. It encodes CASSPTTGNTEAFF.

This clonotype was observed once. J is TRBJ2-1 and V is TRBV19, with 10 bases lining up with TRBD2. Trimming removed 3 bases from V and 4 bases from J; junction bases left unmatched: 6. The CDR3 sequence is 16 residues long. CDR1 LNHDA and CDR2 SQIVND come from the germline V gene (reference sequence). Written as DNA, the CDR3 is TGTGCCAGTAGTATGGGTCTAGCGGGGGTTTACAATGAGCAGTTCTTC. Translated: CASSMGLAGVYNEQFF.

The sample holds a few counts of this clonotype. J is TRBJ1-5 and V is TRBV10-3, with D possibly TRBD1 on 6 matching bases. This CDR3 spans 15 amino acids. V was clipped by 0 bases and J by 5 bases, with 11 bases between them. In germline, CDR1 is ENHRY, CDR2 SYGVKD. The CDR3 spells CAISESSGVDQPQHF. CDR3 in DNA: TGTGCCATCAGTGAGTCATCAGGGGTCGATCAGCCCCAGCATTTT.

The V gene is TRBV19, the J gene TRBJ1-6; D is unclear. V gave up 3 bases and J gave up 5 bases, with 5 bases separating them. This CDR3 comprises 13 residues. CDR1 and CDR2 from the germline V gene are LNHDA and SQIVND (reference sequence). CDR3 DNA sequence: TGTGCCAGTAGTATCCAGAATAATTCACCCCTCCACTTT. It encodes CASSIQNNSPLHF.

A few counts support this clonotype. The V call is TRBV20-1, the J call TRBJ2-7; D is undetermined. Germline-derived CDR1 and CDR2 are DFQATT and SNEGSKA (reference sequence). CDR3 length equals 13 residues. V shed 2 bases and J shed 1 base, with 9 bases lying between them. The CDR3 loop reads CSARTVTSYEQYF. CDR3 coding DNA: TGCAGTGCTAGAACGGTAACGTCCTACGAGCAGTACTTC.

V is TRBV19 and J is TRBJ2-5; weak D call: TRBD1 (6 bases). The CDR3 is made up of 15 amino acids. The V end was cut by 3 bases, the J end by 5 bases, with 16 bases between. Germline CDR1 reads LNHDA; CDR2 reads SQIVND (reference sequence). The CDR3 reads CASSILQGSRETQYF. In nucleotides, the CDR3 is TGTGCCAGTAGTATCCTACAGGGCTCGCGGGAGACCCAGTACTTC.

CDR3 nucleotide sequence: TGTGCCAGCAGGGTCGCAGGGGGCGACGAGCAGTACTTC. Its protein product is CASRVAGGDEQYF. This rearrangement joins TRBV3-1 to TRBJ2-7; 8 bases are shared with TRBD1. V shed 6 bases, J shed 5 bases, and the junction held 6 bases outside the gene matches. The CDR3 length is 13 residues. Germline CDR1 and CDR2: LGHDT and YNNKEL (reference sequence).

The chain links TRBV24-1 to TRBJ2-5, with D perhaps matching TRBD1 (6 bases). The CDR3 has 16 residues. CDR1 and CDR2 from the germline V gene are KGHDR and SFDVKD. Deletions cut 4 bases from V and 3 bases from J, with 17 bases between. The DNA of the CDR3 is TGTGCCACCAGTGAAACAGGGTTTGGCTTGGAAGAGACCCAGTACTTC. Translated: CATSETGFGLEETQYF.

This clonotype was counted only a few times. The CDR3 DNA is TGTGCCAGCAGTTTACGGCCCGGGACTAGATCCGGGGAGCTGTTTTTT. Its protein product is CASSLRPGTRSGELFF. This rearrangement joins TRBV28 to TRBJ2-2; 8 bases are shared with TRBD2. The V and J ends lost 2 bases and 6 bases, in that order; junction bases with no gene match: 8. Germline CDR1 and CDR2: MDHEN and SYDVKM. The CDR3 totals 16 residues.

This chain connects TRBV7-2 to TRBJ1-2; D not certain. V was cut by 0 bases and J by 2 bases, with 13 bases left in between. Germline-derived CDR1 and CDR2 are SGHTA and FQGNSA. This CDR3 spans 16 amino acids. Here the CDR3 reads CASSLAVGRTNYGYTF. DNA of the CDR3: TGTGCCAGCAGCTTAGCTGTGGGTCGAACGAACTATGGCTACACCTTC.

The CDR3 is CASSDRGLQETQYF. The CDR3 DNA follows: TGTGCCAGCTCTGACCGGGGACTCCAAGAGACCCAGTACTTC. The V call is TRBV18, the J call TRBJ2-5; possibly TRBD2 for D (6 bases). The CDR3 runs to 14 residues. Per germline, CDR1 KGHSH and CDR2 LQKENI. Trimming removed 6 bases from V and 1 base from J, with 12 bases in between.

The V call is TRBV6-2 or TRBV6-3, the J call TRBJ2-3, with D hard to call. V lost 6 bases to trimming and J lost 8 bases, with 12 bases between them. The length of the CDR3 is 12 residues. Germline V lookup: CDR1 MNHEY, CDR2 SVGEGT. CDR3 sequence: CASSPPVSTQYF. CDR3 bases: TGTGCCAGCAGCCCCCCGGTGTCTACGCAGTATTTT.